This TCR beta chain was captured in a study of T cell changes during pregnancy in multiple sclerosis. Assay: immunoSEQ multiplex PCR; the TCRdb copy retains only in-frame clones and omits some. Of some 70,000 clones in the sample, 85% to 90% were seen once. This sequence was found in a female donor in good health, enrolled as a control in a pregnancy study. This material consisted of peripheral blood, taken after pregnancy.

Here the CDR3 reads CASSYGDRGYEQYF. CDR3 DNA sequence: TGTGCCAGCAGTTACGGGGACAGGGGCTACGAGCAGTACTTC. V is TRBV6-5 and J is TRBJ2-7; TRBD1 aligns across 10 bases. CDR1 and CDR2 from the germline V gene are MNHEY and SVGAGI. V lost 2 bases and J lost 3; bases outside the gene matches: 1. This CDR3 has 14 residues.